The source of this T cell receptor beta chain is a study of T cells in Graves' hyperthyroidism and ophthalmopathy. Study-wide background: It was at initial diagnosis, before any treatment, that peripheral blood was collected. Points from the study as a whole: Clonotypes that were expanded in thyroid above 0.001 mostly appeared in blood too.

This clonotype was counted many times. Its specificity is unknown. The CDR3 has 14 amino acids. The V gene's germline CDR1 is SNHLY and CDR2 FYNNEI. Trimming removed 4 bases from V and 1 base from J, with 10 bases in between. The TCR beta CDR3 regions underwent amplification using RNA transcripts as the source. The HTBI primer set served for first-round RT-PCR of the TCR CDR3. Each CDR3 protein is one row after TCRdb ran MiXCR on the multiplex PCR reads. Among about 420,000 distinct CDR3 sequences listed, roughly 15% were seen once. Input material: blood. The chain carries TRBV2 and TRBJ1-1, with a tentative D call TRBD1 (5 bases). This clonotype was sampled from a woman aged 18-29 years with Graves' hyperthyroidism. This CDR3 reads CASSAGTANTEAFF. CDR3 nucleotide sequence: TGTGCCAGCAGTGCCGGGACGGCGAACACTGAAGCTTTCTTT.